This TCR beta chain was found in a study of blood T cell repertoires in COVID-19. At the level of the study: Sample material is recorded as cDNA or gDNA derived from T cells, B-cell-depleted T cells, or PBMCs.

Losses at the gene ends were 6 bases for V and 4 bases for J; bases not matched to a gene: 11. The CDR3 loop spans 16 amino acids. CDR1 and CDR2 from the germline V gene are MNHEY and SMNVEV (reference sequence). Profiled with immunoSEQ multiplex PCR; TCRdb holds only in-frame clones, not every one. The sample contains roughly 120,000 clones, around 87% of which appear only once. The rearrangement joins TRBV27 to TRBJ2-5; the match to TRBD1 covers 10 bases. The clonotype was recovered from a woman aged 50 to 60 with acute or convalescent COVID-19. The specimen was peripheral blood. The CDR3 region is CASSPPGQGLRETQYF. DNA for the CDR3: TGTGCCAGCAGCCCACCGGGACAGGGGTTGCGAGAGACCCAGTACTTC.